These 28 T cell receptor beta chains came from one sample sequenced in a study of blood T cell repertoires in COVID-19. Generated by immunoSEQ multiplex PCR, the TCRdb table keeps only in-frame clones and is missing some. The repertoire holds about 200,000 clones, 86% seen once, with approximately 10% in the top ten. The sample was peripheral blood. These receptors were taken from a woman in her fifties or sixties with COVID-19, enrolled during active disease.

The chain links TRBV6-5 to TRBJ2-2; tentative D call: TRBD2 (6 bases). Trimming cost V 6 bases and J 6 bases, with 17 bases left between them. The CDR3 spans 15 residues. Germline V gives CDR1 MNHEY, CDR2 SVGAGI. CDR3 coding DNA: TGTGCCAGCAGCCTCGGGACTGCGGCCCCCGGGGAGCTGTTTTTT. It is translated as CASSLGTAAPGELFF.

Many counts were recorded for this clone. This rearrangement joins TRBV7-9 to TRBJ1-5; 8 bases line up with TRBD1. V lost 5 bases and J lost 7; bases outside the gene matches: 7. Germline CDR1 reads SEHNR; CDR2 reads FQNEAQ (reference sequence). The CDR3 covers 14 residues. This CDR3 is CASSPGQALQPQHF. CDR3 nucleotide sequence: TGTGCCAGCAGCCCGGGACAGGCATTGCAGCCCCAGCATTTT.

V and J are TRBV4-1 and TRBJ2-3; D is possibly TRBD2 (6 bases). CDR3 size: 13 residues. V shed 3 bases and J shed 5 bases, with 9 bases lying between them. The germline V gene encodes CDR1 MGHRA and CDR2 YSYEKL. The CDR3 reads CASSHPRGDTQYF. The DNA of the CDR3 is TGCGCCAGCAGCCACCCGCGGGGAGATACGCAGTATTTT.

This clone has just one count. The chain links TRBV12-3 or TRBV12-4 to TRBJ2-3, with 7 bases fitting TRBD2. V trimming: 6 bases; J trimming: 10 bases; junction bases outside the gene matches: 7. The CDR3 runs to 12 residues. CDR3 sequence reads: CASSLAEYAQYF. In DNA form, the CDR3 reads TGTGCCAGCAGCCTAGCGGAATACGCGCAGTATTTT.

V is TRBV3-1 (or the pseudogene TRBV3-2) and J is TRBJ1-6, with 9 bases aligning to TRBD1. Germline CDR1 LGHDT, CDR2 YNNKEL (reference sequence). Trimming took 8 bases from V and 9 from J; bases not matched to a gene: 5. The CDR3 extends over 13 amino acids. The CDR3 loop is CASGDRVGSPLHF. The CDR3 bases are TGTGCCAGCGGGGACAGGGTTGGTTCACCCCTCCACTTT.

V is TRBV11-2 and J is TRBJ2-3; D unresolved. Trimming left V 4 bases short and J 4 bases short, with 12 bases between. The CDR3 spans 14 residues. Per the germline V gene, CDR1 is SGHAT and CDR2 is FQNNGV. The CDR3: CASSSKWAADTQYF. The DNA for the CDR3 is TGTGCCAGCAGCTCAAAATGGGCAGCAGATACGCAGTATTTT.

The chain joins TRBV19 to TRBJ1-2; the D gene is possibly TRBD1 (6 bases). CDR1 is LNHDA, CDR2 SQIVND, per germline (reference sequence). V lost 4 bases, J lost 8 bases, and 20 bases lay in between. This CDR3 comprises 15 residues. The chain's CDR3 is CASSTRGAFLSGYTF. CDR3 DNA: TGTGCCAGTAGTACCCGGGGGGCATTCCTTTCAGGCTACACCTTC.

The V and J genes are TRBV30 and TRBJ1-2, with a weak D call TRBD1 (5 bases). The length of the CDR3 is 14 residues. Germline V gene sequence: CDR1 GTSNPN, CDR2 SVGIG (reference sequence). With 0 bases removed from V and 8 bases from J, the gap between germline ends came to 16 bases. CDR3 region: CAWSVGRGAGGYTF. Here the CDR3 DNA reads TGTGCCTGGAGTGTGGGGAGGGGCGCAGGCGGCTACACCTTC.

The genes are TRBV11-2 and TRBJ2-3; no firm D call. Trimming took off 1 base at V and 0 bases at J, with 8 bases between the two ends. The V gene's germline CDR1 is SGHAT and CDR2 FQNNGV. The CDR3 loop spans 15 amino acids. The CDR3 coding sequence is TGTGCCAGCAGCTTAGTAAGAACTAGCACAGATACGCAGTATTTT. It translates to CASSLVRTSTDTQYF.

The chain is built from TRBV6-5 and TRBJ1-2; 7 nucleotides line up with TRBD1. With V trimmed by 0 bases and J by 2 bases, 0 bases remained unmatched. Per germline, CDR1 MNHEY and CDR2 SVGAGI. This CDR3 has 14 amino acids. The CDR3: CASSYSTGNYGYTF. The CDR3, as DNA: TGTGCCAGCAGTTACTCGACAGGGAACTATGGCTACACCTTC.

The V gene is TRBV5-6, the J gene TRBJ2-7; the match to TRBD1 covers 7 bases. V gave up 1 base and J gave up 6 bases; unmatched junction bases: 4. CDR1 and CDR2 from the germline V gene are SGHDT and YYEEEE. This CDR3 comprises 13 residues. CDR3 bases: TGTGCCAGCAGCTTGCCGGCAGGGGGCGAGCAGTACTTC. Its protein product is CASSLPAGGEQYF. Full variable domain (rest looked up from reference TRBV5-6 and TRBJ2-7): DAGVTQSPTHLIKTRGQQVTLRCSPKSGHDTVSWYQQALGQGPQFIFQYYEEEERQRGNFPDRFSGHQFPNYSSELNVNALLLGDSALYLCASSLPAGGEQYFGPGTRLTVT.

J is TRBJ1-2 and V is TRBV5-4; 8 nucleotides agree with TRBD1. Germline values: CDR1 SGHNT, CDR2 YYREEE (reference sequence). The CDR3 consists of 12 residues. V lost 5 bases to trimming and J lost 7 bases; unmatched junction nucleotides: 4. The CDR3 DNA is TGTGCCAGCAGTCGGACAGGGAGTGGCTACACCTTC. Translating gives CASSRTGSGYTF.

This clone was counted between two and nine times. This chain uses TRBV6-6 with TRBJ1-1; D perhaps matches TRBD1 (5 bases). Trimming shortened V by 10 bases and J by 3 bases, and 15 bases separated the two germline ends. This CDR3 contains 13 residues. Looked up from germline, CDR1 is MNHNY and CDR2 is SVGAGI (reference sequence). CDR3 coding DNA: TGTGCCACAATCCTAGGGGAGGACACTGAAGCTTTCTTT. It codes for CATILGEDTEAFF.

The chain links TRBV19 to TRBJ1-2, with 8 bases that match TRBD1. The germline V gene encodes CDR1 LNHDA and CDR2 SQIVND (reference sequence). V was pared by 4 bases and J by 7 bases, with 5 bases of the junction left unmatched. This CDR3 region has 13 residues. For the CDR3, the DNA is TGTGCCAGTAGTAACCAAGGACAGGGTGGCTACACCTTC. It specifies CASSNQGQGGYTF.

This sequence joins TRBV5-6 and TRBJ1-4; 7 bases fit TRBD1. The CDR3 has 18 residues. Per the germline V gene, CDR1 is SGHDT and CDR2 is YYEEEE. With 1 base clipped from V and 1 base from J, the junction kept 10 bases outside the gene matches. CDR3 amino acids: CASSLYSGDRITNEKLFF. DNA for the CDR3: TGTGCCAGCAGCTTGTATAGTGGGGACAGAATAACTAATGAAAAACTGTTTTTT. Based on the CDR3 plus reference TRBV5-6 and TRBJ1-4, the full variable domain is DAGVTQSPTHLIKTRGQQVTLRCSPKSGHDTVSWYQQALGQGPQFIFQYYEEEERQRGNFPDRFSGHQFPNYSSELNVNALLLGDSALYLCASSLYSGDRITNEKLFFGSGTQLSVL.

The chain links TRBV30 to TRBJ2-7; 7 bases map to TRBD1. With V trimmed by 2 bases and J by 4 bases, 8 bases remained unmatched. CDR3 size: 14 residues. The germline V gene encodes CDR1 GTSNPN and CDR2 SVGIG (reference sequence). As DNA, the CDR3 is TGTGCCTGGAGTCACCCCGGCAGGGGGTACGAGCAGTACTTC. Translation: CAWSHPGRGYEQYF.

This clone was recorded only once. The chain uses TRBV7-2 and TRBJ2-3; no clear D gene. Deletions cut 0 bases from V and 6 bases from J, with 4 bases between. Germline CDR1 is SGHTA and CDR2 is FQGNSA. This CDR3 has 12 amino acids. The CDR3 is CASSLAQDTQYF. The DNA for the CDR3 is TGTGCCAGCAGCTTAGCGCAGGATACGCAGTATTTT.

The rearrangement uses TRBV2 and TRBJ1-2; 9 bases are a match to TRBD1. The germline gives CDR1 SNHLY, CDR2 FYNNEI. The V and J ends lost 5 bases and 8 bases, in that order; junction bases with no gene match: 6. CDR3 length: 13 residues. CDR3 coding DNA: TGTGCCAGCAGTAGGGACAGGGAATACGGCTACACCTTC. Translation: CASSRDREYGYTF.

The rearrangement uses TRBV2 and TRBJ2-7, with D uncertain. The V gene's germline CDR1 is SNHLY and CDR2 FYNNEI. The CDR3 spans 11 residues. Trimming took 5 bases from V and 1 from J, leaving 3 bases between them. Here the CDR3 reads CASSRSYEQYF. The CDR3 DNA reads TGTGCCAGCAGTCGGTCCTACGAGCAGTACTTC. Together with reference TRBV2 and TRBJ2-7, the CDR3 gives the full variable domain: EPEVTQTPSHQVTQMGQEVILRCVPISNHLYFYWYRQILGQKVEFLVSFYNNEISEKSEIFDDQFSVERPDGSNFTLKIRSTKLEDSAMYFCASSRSYEQYFGPGTRLTVT.

The rearrangement joins TRBV2 to TRBJ2-3, with TRBD1 matching 8 bases. Germline values: CDR1 SNHLY, CDR2 FYNNEI. V trimming: 5 bases; J trimming: 3 bases; junction bases outside the gene matches: 7. This CDR3 contains 15 residues. CDR3 amino acids: CASSPQGAMTDTQYF. In DNA form, the CDR3 reads TGTGCCAGCAGTCCTCAGGGGGCGATGACAGATACGCAGTATTTT. The variable domain in full, completed from reference TRBV2 and TRBJ2-3, reads EPEVTQTPSHQVTQMGQEVILRCVPISNHLYFYWYRQILGQKVEFLVSFYNNEISEKSEIFDDQFSVERPDGSNFTLKIRSTKLEDSAMYFCASSPQGAMTDTQYFGPGTRLTVL.

The chain recombines TRBV13 with TRBJ2-1; 7 bases fit TRBD2. V shed 0 bases and J 1 base; nucleotides not matched to a gene: 0. From germline, CDR1 is PRHDT and CDR2 FYEKMQ (reference sequence). The CDR3 is 15 residues long. CDR3 protein: CASSLGGGSYNEQFF. CDR3 nucleotide sequence: TGTGCCAGCAGCTTAGGGGGGGGGTCCTACAATGAGCAGTTCTTC.

Note on this clone: This same CDR3 is encoded by further DNA sequences in the sample. This sequence joins TRBV9 and TRBJ2-3; D is unclear. V was shortened by 0 bases and J by 4 bases, with 6 bases between the two germline ends. Germline V lookup: CDR1 SGDLS, CDR2 YYNGEE. This CDR3 comprises 13 residues. CDR3 protein: CASSVGAPDTQYF. Written as DNA, the CDR3 is TGTGCCAGCAGCGTAGGGGCACCAGATACGCAGTATTTT. Drawing the rest from reference TRBV9 and TRBJ2-3, the complete variable domain is DSGVTQTPKHLITATGQRVTLRCSPRSGDLSVYWYQQSLDQGLQFLIQYYNGEERAKGNILERFSAQQFPDLHSELNLSSLELGDSALYFCASSVGAPDTQYFGPGTRLTVL.

V gene TRBV27 combines with J gene TRBJ1-4; TRBD1 matches 9 bases. Losses at the gene ends were 5 bases for V and 0 bases for J; bases not matched to a gene: 7. The CDR3 is 17 amino acids. CDR1 and CDR2 (germline): MNHEY, SMNVEV (reference sequence). CDR3 sequence reads: CASSHSQGASTNEKLFF. The CDR3, as DNA: TGTGCCAGCAGTCACTCACAGGGGGCTTCAACTAATGAAAAACTGTTTTTT.

This rearrangement joins TRBV19 to TRBJ1-5, with D maybe TRBD1 (5 bases). V was cut by 7 bases and J by 6 bases, with 16 bases left in between. CDR1 is LNHDA, CDR2 SQIVND, per germline (reference sequence). The CDR3 has 14 residues. For the CDR3, the DNA is TGTGCCAGTATGGACCAGGGTTGGGGTCAGCCCCAGCATTTT. Protein: CASMDQGWGQPQHF. Together with reference TRBV19 and TRBJ1-5, the CDR3 gives the full variable domain: DGGITQSPKYLFRKEGQNVTLSCEQNLNHDAMYWYRQDPGQGLRLIYYSQIVNDFQKGDIAEGYSVSREKKESFPLTVTSAQKNPTAFYLCASMDQGWGQPQHFGDGTRLSIL.

V gene TRBV7-9 combines with J gene TRBJ2-1; D gene ambiguous. V lost 3 bases and J lost 7, with 10 bases in between. CDR1 is SEHNR and CDR2 is FQNEAQ in the germline V gene (reference sequence). This CDR3 comprises 13 residues. The CDR3 region is CASSFFQLNEQFF. The CDR3 DNA sequence: TGTGCCAGCAGCTTCTTTCAGTTGAATGAGCAGTTCTTC.

The rearrangement joins TRBV23-1 to TRBJ1-5, with 9 positions matching TRBD1. TRBV23-1 is treated as an ORF (open reading frame) with a function not yet certain. The V gene end was trimmed by 6 bases and the J gene end by 0 bases; junction bases not matched to a gene: 12. The CDR3 runs 18 residues. CDR3 nucleotides: TGCGCCAGCAGCCAGGGGGGGACAGGGCCGAATAGCAATCAGCCCCAGCATTTT. Its protein is CASSQGGTGPNSNQPQHF.

V usage is TRBV7-6 and J usage is TRBJ2-1; D remains ambiguous. This CDR3 region has 13 residues. V shed 5 bases and J shed 7 bases, with 12 bases lying between them. CDR1 is SGHVS and CDR2 is FNYEAQ in the germline V gene. Written as DNA, the CDR3 is TGTGCCAGCAGCGGCGGAATAATTAATGAGCAGTTCTTC. It codes for CASSGGIINEQFF.

The chain is built from TRBV12-3 or TRBV12-4 and TRBJ2-1; the D is unclear. This CDR3 has 12 residues. Deletions cut 2 bases from V and 14 bases from J, with 13 bases between. The chain's CDR3 is CASSLSGWVKFF. DNA of the CDR3: TGTGCCAGCAGTTTATCCGGGTGGGTAAAGTTCTTC.